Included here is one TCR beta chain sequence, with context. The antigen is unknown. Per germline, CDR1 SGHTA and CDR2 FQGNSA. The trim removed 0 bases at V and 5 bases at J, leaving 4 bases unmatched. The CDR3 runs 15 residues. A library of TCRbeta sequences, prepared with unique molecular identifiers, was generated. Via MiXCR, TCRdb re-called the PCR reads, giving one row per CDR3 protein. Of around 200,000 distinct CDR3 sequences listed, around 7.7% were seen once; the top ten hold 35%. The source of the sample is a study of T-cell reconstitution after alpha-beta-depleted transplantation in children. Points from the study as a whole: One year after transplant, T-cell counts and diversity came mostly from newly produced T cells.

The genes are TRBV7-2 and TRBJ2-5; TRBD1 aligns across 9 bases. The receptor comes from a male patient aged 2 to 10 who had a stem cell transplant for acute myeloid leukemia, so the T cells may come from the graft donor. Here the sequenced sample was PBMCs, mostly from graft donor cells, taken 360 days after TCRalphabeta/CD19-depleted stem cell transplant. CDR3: CASSLARQGEETQYF. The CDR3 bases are TGTGCCAGCAGCTTAGCGCGACAGGGGGAGGAGACCCAGTACTTC.